This T cell receptor beta chain stems from a study of OX40 agonist ivuxolimab in advanced cancers. About the study: Patients received the agonistic anti-OX40 (CD134) antibody ivuxolimab. Patients were treated with intravenous ivuxolimab, dosed at 0.01 to 10 mg/kg and infused every 2 weeks.

Germline CDR1 reads LNHDA; CDR2 reads SQIVND (reference sequence). Trimming took off 6 bases at V and 4 bases at J, with 10 bases between the two ends. This CDR3 has 13 amino acids. Clones were sequenced by immunoSEQ multiplex PCR, and TCRdb holds only the in-frame ones, with some missing. The sample yields approximately 73,000 clones, 87% seen once. Systemic immunosuppression or a history of autoimmune disease excluded patients. The clonotype was recovered from an adult with an advanced solid tumor such as melanoma, head and neck, liver or kidney cancer. Sample: CD4+ or CD8+ T cells sorted from blood, taken in a trial of the OX40 agonist ivuxolimab. The genes are TRBV19 and TRBJ1-3; D is uncertain. Here the CDR3 DNA reads TGTGCCAGTAGCTCAGTAGCAGGAAACACCATATATTTT. Protein: CASSSVAGNTIYF.